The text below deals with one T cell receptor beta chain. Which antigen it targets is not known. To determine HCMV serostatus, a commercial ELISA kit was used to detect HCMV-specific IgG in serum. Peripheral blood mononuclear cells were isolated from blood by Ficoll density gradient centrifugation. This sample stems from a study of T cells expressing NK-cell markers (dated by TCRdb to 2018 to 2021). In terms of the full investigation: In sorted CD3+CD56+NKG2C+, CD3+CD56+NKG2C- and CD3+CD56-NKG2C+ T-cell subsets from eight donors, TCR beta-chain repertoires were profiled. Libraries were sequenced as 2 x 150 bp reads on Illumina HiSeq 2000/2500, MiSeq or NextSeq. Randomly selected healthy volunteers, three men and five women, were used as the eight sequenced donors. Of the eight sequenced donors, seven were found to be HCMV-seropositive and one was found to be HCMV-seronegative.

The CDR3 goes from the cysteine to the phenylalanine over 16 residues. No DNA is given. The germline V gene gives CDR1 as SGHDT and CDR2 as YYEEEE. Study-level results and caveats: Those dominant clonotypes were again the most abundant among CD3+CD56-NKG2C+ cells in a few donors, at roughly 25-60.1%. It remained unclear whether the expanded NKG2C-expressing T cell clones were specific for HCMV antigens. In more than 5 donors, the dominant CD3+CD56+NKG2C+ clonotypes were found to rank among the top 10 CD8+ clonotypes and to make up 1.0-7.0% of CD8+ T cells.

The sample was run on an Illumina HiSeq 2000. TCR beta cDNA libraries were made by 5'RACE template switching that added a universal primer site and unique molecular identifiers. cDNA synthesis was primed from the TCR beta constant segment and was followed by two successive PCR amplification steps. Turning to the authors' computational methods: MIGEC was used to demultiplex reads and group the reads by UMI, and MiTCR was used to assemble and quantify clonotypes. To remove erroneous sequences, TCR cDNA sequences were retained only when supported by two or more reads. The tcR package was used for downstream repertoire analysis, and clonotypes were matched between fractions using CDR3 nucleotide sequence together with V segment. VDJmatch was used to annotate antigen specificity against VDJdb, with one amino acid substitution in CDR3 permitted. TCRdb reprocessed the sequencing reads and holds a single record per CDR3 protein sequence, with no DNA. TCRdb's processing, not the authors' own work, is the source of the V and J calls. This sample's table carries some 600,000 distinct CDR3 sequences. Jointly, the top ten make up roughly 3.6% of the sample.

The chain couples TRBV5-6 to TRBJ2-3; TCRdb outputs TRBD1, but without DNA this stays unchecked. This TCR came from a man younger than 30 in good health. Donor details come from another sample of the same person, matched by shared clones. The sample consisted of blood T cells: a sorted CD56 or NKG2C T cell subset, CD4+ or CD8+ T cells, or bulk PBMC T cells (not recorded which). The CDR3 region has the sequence CASSSRDRGSTDTQYF.